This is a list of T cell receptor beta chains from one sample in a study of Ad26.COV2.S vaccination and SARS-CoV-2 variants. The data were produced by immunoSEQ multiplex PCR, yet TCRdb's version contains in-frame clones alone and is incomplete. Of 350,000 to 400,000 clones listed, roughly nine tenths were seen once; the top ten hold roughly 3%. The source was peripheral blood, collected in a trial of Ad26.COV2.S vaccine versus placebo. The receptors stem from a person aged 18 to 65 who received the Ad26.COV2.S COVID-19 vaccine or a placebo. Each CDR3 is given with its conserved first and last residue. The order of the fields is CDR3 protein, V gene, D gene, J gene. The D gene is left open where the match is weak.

CDR3aa: CASSPTRDASLYGYTF
v_gene: TRBV5-1
d_gene: NA
j_gene: TRBJ1-2

CDR3aa: CAWSGGSGANVLTF
v_gene: TRBV30
d_gene: NA
j_gene: TRBJ2-6

CDR3aa: CASSFGGADTIYF
v_gene: TRBV5-1
d_gene: NA
j_gene: TRBJ1-3

CDR3aa: CASSGIRGTTDYGYTF
v_gene: TRBV25-1
d_gene: NA
j_gene: TRBJ1-2

CDR3aa: CASSQGTGNEAFF
v_gene: TRBV3-1/TRBV3-2
d_gene: NA
j_gene: TRBJ1-1

CDR3aa: CASSFGEGGTEAFF
v_gene: TRBV5-4
d_gene: NA
j_gene: TRBJ1-1

CDR3aa: CASSQGTSGGAKYNEQFF
v_gene: TRBV4-3
d_gene: TRBD2
j_gene: TRBJ2-1

CDR3aa: CASSPGANYGYTF
v_gene: TRBV7-9
d_gene: NA
j_gene: TRBJ1-2

CDR3aa: CASSMYTGEKLFF
v_gene: TRBV19
d_gene: NA
j_gene: TRBJ1-4

CDR3aa: CASSSGQGVNSPLHF
v_gene: TRBV7-6
d_gene: TRBD1
j_gene: TRBJ1-6

CDR3aa: CASRRQGTYEQYF
v_gene: TRBV27
d_gene: TRBD1
j_gene: TRBJ2-7

CDR3aa: CASSPSGDGYTF
v_gene: TRBV6-2/TRBV6-3
d_gene: NA
j_gene: TRBJ1-2

CDR3aa: CASSPTPGVNTEAFF
v_gene: TRBV5-4
d_gene: NA
j_gene: TRBJ1-1

CDR3aa: CASSKAGGSTDTQYF
v_gene: TRBV6-5
d_gene: TRBD2
j_gene: TRBJ2-3

CDR3aa: CAWAILGNEQYF
v_gene: TRBV30
d_gene: NA
j_gene: TRBJ2-7

CDR3aa: CASSENPSARNSVAPLHF
v_gene: TRBV25-1
d_gene: NA
j_gene: TRBJ1-6

CDR3aa: CASSSPVGAEAFF
v_gene: TRBV18
d_gene: NA
j_gene: TRBJ1-1

CDR3aa: CAGSYQGSTDTQYF
v_gene: TRBV12-5
d_gene: NA
j_gene: TRBJ2-3

CDR3aa: CASSVHNEQFF
v_gene: TRBV25-1
d_gene: NA
j_gene: TRBJ2-1

CDR3aa: CASSQDVAYTDTQYF
v_gene: TRBV3-1/TRBV3-2
d_gene: NA
j_gene: TRBJ2-3

CDR3aa: CASSDLGQEAFF
v_gene: TRBV6-2/TRBV6-3
d_gene: NA
j_gene: TRBJ1-1

CDR3aa: CASKGTGNQPQHF
v_gene: TRBV19
d_gene: TRBD1
j_gene: TRBJ1-5

CDR3aa: CASTLDSYGYTF
v_gene: TRBV12-3/TRBV12-4
d_gene: NA
j_gene: TRBJ1-2

CDR3aa: CAWSGGAANYGYTF
v_gene: TRBV30
d_gene: NA
j_gene: TRBJ1-2

CDR3aa: CASSLGDGGRREQFF
v_gene: TRBV5-4
d_gene: NA
j_gene: TRBJ2-1

CDR3aa: CASSSPYQGFSLHF
v_gene: TRBV6-5
d_gene: NA
j_gene: TRBJ1-6

CDR3aa: CASSLGGQGVRETQYF
v_gene: TRBV7-9
d_gene: TRBD1
j_gene: TRBJ2-5

CDR3aa: CASSPGGGYTF
v_gene: TRBV19
d_gene: NA
j_gene: TRBJ1-2

CDR3aa: CASRTAYEQYF
v_gene: TRBV6-5
d_gene: NA
j_gene: TRBJ2-7

CDR3aa: CASSPSGAEAFF
v_gene: TRBV27
d_gene: NA
j_gene: TRBJ1-1

CDR3aa: CASSSRHQGSGNTIYF
v_gene: TRBV6-5
d_gene: NA
j_gene: TRBJ1-3

CDR3aa: CASSQGLLAGLNEQFF
v_gene: TRBV3-1/TRBV3-2
d_gene: TRBD2
j_gene: TRBJ2-1

CDR3aa: CASSFRGLDEQYF
v_gene: TRBV12-3/TRBV12-4
d_gene: TRBD1
j_gene: TRBJ2-7